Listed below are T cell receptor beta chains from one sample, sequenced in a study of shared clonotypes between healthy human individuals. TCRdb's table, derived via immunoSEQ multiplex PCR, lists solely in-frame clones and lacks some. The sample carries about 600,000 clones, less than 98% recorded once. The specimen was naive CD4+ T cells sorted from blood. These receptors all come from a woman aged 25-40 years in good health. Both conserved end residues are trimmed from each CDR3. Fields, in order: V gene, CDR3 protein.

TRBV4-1	ASSPQGVAGTHEQF
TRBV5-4	ASASGSGDTQY
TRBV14	ASSPQAGGSYEQY
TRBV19	ASRSGELF
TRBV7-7	ASRVAVSTGELF
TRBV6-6	ASSPQSPGRGYT
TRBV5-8	ASSFTSGYGGETQY
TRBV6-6	ASRLTGDTEAF
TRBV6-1	ASRQYSNQPQH
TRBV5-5	ASSLAVESYGYT
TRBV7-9	ASSFRGNTEAF
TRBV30	AWSVVRETQY
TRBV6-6	ASRGGAIYTDTQY
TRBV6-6	ASSYSAGDRNQPQH
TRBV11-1	ASSLRSSYEQY
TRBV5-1	ASSNGQRDTEAF
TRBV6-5	ASSYSDSGAKNIQY
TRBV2	ASSVSSGRYEQY
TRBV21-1	ASSKGPGGSSYNEQF
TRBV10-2	ASSLGGNEQF
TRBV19	ASRGDNYEQY
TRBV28	ASSSQRGTRNNEQF
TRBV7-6	ASSTRQGTDTQY
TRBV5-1	ASSLGVPTYEQY
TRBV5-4	ASSWGLAGAEF